Below are 5 T cell receptor beta chains sequenced from a single sample in a study of PD-1 blockade in mismatch repair-deficient tumors. Only in-frame clones appear in the TCRdb table, and some are missing; sequencing was by immunoSEQ multiplex PCR. The table includes about 67,000 clones, around four fifths detected once. Sample: peripheral blood, taken 2 weeks after starting pembrolizumab. The receptors come from an adult with mismatch repair-deficient cancer.

This clone was recorded only once. The CDR3 DNA sequence: TGCAGCGTCACAGGGTCCCTGAACACTGAAGCTTTCTTT. This gives the protein CSVTGSLNTEAFF. The V and J genes are TRBV29-1 and TRBJ1-1; D is perhaps TRBD1 (6 bases). The CDR3 covers 13 residues. Germline CDR1 reads SQVTM; CDR2 reads ANQGSEA. V dropped 6 bases and J dropped 0 bases, with 11 bases sitting between them. The full variable domain, in which reference TRBV29-1 and TRBJ1-1 provide the parts outside the CDR3, is SAVISQKPSRDICQRGTSLTIQCQVDSQVTMMFWYRQQPGQSLTLIATANQGSEATYESGFVIDKFPISRPNLTFSTLTVSNMSPEDSSIYLCSVTGSLNTEAFFGQGTRLTVV.

The CDR3 sequence is CASGSGKGTGELFF. The CDR3 DNA reads as TGTGCCAGCGGTAGCGGGAAGGGCACCGGGGAGCTGTTTTTT. The V gene is TRBV2, the J gene TRBJ2-2; the match to TRBD2 covers 8 bases. Germline CDR1 SNHLY, CDR2 FYNNEI. V shed 8 bases, J shed 4 bases, and the junction held 6 bases outside the gene matches. The CDR3 totals 14 residues.

The CDR3 sequence: CAISESSTRSSYEQYF. CDR3 DNA sequence: TGTGCCATCAGTGAGTCGAGCACCCGGAGCTCCTACGAGCAGTACTTC. The chain carries TRBV10-3 and TRBJ2-7; D is ambiguous. Germline-derived CDR1 and CDR2 are ENHRY and SYGVKD. The V and J ends lost 0 bases and 0 bases respectively, with 12 bases between them. The CDR3 consists of 16 residues.

The gene calls are TRBV6-1 and TRBJ2-1, with 12 bases aligning to TRBD2. CDR1 MNHNS and CDR2 SASEGT come from the germline V gene. The CDR3 sequence is 15 residues long. The V and J ends lost 2 bases and 7 bases, in that order; junction bases with no gene match: 3. CDR3 DNA sequence: TGTGCCAGCAGTGAACTAGCGGGAGGGAGGAATGAGCAGTTCTTC. Translation: CASSELAGGRNEQFF.

The chain has TRBV19 and TRBJ2-7; tentative D call: TRBD1 (6 bases). The germline V gene encodes CDR1 LNHDA and CDR2 SQIVND (reference sequence). V was shortened by 4 bases and J by 8 bases, with 18 bases between the two germline ends. The CDR3 is 14 amino acids. The CDR3 DNA follows: TGTGCCAGTAGTAGGGGGCCGGAAGGCGGTAAGCAGTACTTC. Encoded protein: CASSRGPEGGKQYF.